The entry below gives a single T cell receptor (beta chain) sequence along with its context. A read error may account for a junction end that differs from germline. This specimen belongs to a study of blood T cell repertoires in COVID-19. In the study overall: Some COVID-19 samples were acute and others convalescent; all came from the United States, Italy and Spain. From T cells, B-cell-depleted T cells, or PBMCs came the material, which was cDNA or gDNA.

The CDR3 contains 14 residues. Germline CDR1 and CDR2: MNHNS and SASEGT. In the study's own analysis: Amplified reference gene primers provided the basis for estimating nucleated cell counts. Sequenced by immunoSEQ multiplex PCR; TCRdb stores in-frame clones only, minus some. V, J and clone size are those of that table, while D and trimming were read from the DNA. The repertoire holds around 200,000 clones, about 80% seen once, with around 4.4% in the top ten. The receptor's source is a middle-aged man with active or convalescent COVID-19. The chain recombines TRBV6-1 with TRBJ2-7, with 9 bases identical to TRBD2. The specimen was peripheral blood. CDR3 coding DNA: TGTGCCAGCTGTGAAGACGGCGGGGGGGACGAGCAGTACTTC. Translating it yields CASCEDGGGDEQYF.